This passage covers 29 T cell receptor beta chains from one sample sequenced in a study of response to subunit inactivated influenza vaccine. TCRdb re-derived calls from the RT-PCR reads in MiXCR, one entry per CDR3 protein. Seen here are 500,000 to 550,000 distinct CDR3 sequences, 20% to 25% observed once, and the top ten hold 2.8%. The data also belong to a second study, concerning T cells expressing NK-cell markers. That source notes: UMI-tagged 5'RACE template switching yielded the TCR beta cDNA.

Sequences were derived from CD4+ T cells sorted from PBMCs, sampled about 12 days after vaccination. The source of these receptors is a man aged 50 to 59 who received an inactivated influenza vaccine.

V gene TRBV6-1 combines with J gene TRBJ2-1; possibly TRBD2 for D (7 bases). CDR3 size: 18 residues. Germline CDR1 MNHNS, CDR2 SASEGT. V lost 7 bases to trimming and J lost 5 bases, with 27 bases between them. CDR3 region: CASTFLGGAAGRNNEQFF. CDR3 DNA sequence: TGTGCCAGCACCTTTCTGGGGGGGGCCGCGGGAAGGAACAATGAGCAGTTCTTC.

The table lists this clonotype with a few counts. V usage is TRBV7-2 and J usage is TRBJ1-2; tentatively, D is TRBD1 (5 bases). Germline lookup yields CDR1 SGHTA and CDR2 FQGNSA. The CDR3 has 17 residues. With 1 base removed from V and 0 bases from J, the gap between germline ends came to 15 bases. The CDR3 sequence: CASSLVSGPTPNYGYTF. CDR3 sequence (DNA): TGTGCCAGCAGCTTAGTTTCGGGGCCGACGCCTAACTATGGCTACACCTTC. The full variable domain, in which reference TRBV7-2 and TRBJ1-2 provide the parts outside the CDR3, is GAGVSQSPSNKVTEKGKDVELRCDPISGHTALYWYRQSLGQGLEFLIYFQGNSAPDKSGLPSDRFSAERTGGSVSTLTIQRTQQEDSAVYLCASSLVSGPTPNYGYTFGSGTRLTVV.

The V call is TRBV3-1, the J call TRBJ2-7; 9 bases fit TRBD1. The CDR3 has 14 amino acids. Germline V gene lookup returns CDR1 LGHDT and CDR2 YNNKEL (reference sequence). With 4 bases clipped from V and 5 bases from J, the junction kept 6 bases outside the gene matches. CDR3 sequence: CASSRPTGGHEQYF. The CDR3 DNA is TGTGCCAGCAGCCGACCGACAGGGGGTCACGAGCAGTACTTC.

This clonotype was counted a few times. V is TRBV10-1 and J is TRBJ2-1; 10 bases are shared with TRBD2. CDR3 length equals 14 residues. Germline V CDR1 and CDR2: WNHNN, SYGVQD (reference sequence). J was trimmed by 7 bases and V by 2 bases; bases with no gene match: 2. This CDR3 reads CASSEVAGGNEQFF. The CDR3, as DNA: TGCGCCAGCAGTGAGGTAGCGGGGGGTAATGAGCAGTTCTTC.

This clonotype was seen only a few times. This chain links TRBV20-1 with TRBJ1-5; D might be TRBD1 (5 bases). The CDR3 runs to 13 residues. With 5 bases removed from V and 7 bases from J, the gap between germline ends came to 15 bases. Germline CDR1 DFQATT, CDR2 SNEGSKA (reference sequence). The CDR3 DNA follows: TGCAGTGCTCTTGACAGCCAGGCACAGCCCCAGCATTTT. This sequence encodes CSALDSQAQPQHF.

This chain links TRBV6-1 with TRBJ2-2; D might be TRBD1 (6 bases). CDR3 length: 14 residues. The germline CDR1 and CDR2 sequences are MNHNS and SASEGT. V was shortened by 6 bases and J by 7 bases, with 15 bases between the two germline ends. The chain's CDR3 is CASRTGLHNGELFF. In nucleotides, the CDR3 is TGTGCCAGCAGAACAGGGCTTCATAACGGGGAGCTGTTTTTT.

CDR3 nucleotides: TGTGCCAGCAGCTTACCGTTCGGGGCTACACCCTACTTC. Translating gives CASSLPFGATPYF. V and J are TRBV11-2 and TRBJ2-7, with D possibly being TRBD1 or TRBD2 (5 bases each). The CDR3 is 13 amino acids. CDR1 SGHAT and CDR2 FQNNGV come from the germline V gene. V was pared by 2 bases and J by 13 bases, with 18 bases between.

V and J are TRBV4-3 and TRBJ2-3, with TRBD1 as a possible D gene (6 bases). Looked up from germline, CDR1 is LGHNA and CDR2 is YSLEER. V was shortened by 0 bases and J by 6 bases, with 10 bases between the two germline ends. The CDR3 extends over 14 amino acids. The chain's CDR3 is CASSQEGGSDTQYF. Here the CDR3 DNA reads TGCGCCAGCAGCCAAGAAGGGGGTTCCGATACGCAGTATTTT.

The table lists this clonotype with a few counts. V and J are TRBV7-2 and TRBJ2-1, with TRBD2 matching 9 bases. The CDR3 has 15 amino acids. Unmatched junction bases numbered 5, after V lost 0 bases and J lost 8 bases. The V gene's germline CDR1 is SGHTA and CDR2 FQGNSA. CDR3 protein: CASSLASGSNYEQFF. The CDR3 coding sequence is TGTGCCAGCAGCTTAGCTAGCGGGAGTAATTATGAGCAGTTCTTC.

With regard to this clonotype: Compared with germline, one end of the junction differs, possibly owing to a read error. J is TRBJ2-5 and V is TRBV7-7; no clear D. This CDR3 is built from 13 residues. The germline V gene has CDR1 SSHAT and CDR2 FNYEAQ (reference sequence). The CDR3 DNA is TGTGCTAGCACCAAGGGTGGGGAACAGACCCAGTACTTC. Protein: CASTKGGEQTQYF.

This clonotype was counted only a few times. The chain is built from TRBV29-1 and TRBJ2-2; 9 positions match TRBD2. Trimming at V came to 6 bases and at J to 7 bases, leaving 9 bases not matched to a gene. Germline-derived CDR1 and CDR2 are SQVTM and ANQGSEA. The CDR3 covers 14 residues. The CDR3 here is CSVGASGTGGELFF. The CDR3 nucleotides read TGCAGCGTGGGGGCTAGCGGGACGGGCGGGGAGCTGTTTTTT.

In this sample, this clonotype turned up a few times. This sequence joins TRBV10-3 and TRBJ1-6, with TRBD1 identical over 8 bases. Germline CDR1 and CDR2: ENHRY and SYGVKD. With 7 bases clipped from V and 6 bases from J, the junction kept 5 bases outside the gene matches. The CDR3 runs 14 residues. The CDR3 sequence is CAIIGTGINSPLHF. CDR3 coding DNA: TGTGCCATCATCGGGACAGGCATTAATTCACCCCTCCACTTT.

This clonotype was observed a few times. The CDR3 sequence is CASYAGLAGAYNEQFF. The CDR3 bases are TGCGCCAGCTACGCCGGACTAGCGGGGGCCTACAATGAGCAGTTCTTC. The rearrangement uses TRBV10-2 and TRBJ2-1, with TRBD2 matching over 13 bases. Germline V gene lookup returns CDR1 WSHSY and CDR2 SAAADI. The CDR3 covers 16 residues. V gave up 8 bases and J gave up 2 bases; unmatched junction bases: 6.

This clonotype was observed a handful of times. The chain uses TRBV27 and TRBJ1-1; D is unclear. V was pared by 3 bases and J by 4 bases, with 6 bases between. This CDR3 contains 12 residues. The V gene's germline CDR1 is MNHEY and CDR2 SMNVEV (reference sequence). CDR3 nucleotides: TGTGCCAGCAGTTTTACGGGCACTGAAGCTTTCTTT. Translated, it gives CASSFTGTEAFF.

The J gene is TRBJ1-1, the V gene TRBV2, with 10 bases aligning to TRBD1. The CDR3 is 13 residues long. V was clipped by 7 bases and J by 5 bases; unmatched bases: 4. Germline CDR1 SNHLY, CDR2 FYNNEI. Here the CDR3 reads CASTEDRGTEAFF. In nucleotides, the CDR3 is TGTGCCAGCACCGAGGACAGGGGGACTGAAGCTTTCTTT.

The CDR3 nucleotides read TGTGCCAGCAGCACCGCAGGTCGGTACGAGCAGTACTTC. Translating gives CASSTAGRYEQYF. V and J are TRBV7-2 and TRBJ2-7; D remains unclear. Trimming removed 5 bases at V and 4 bases at J, with 12 bases between. The CDR3 runs 13 residues. Germline lookup yields CDR1 SGHTA and CDR2 FQGNSA. The full variable domain, with the rest looked up from reference TRBV7-2 and TRBJ2-7, is GAGVSQSPSNKVTEKGKDVELRCDPISGHTALYWYRQSLGQGLEFLIYFQGNSAPDKSGLPSDRFSAERTGGSVSTLTIQRTQQEDSAVYLCASSTAGRYEQYFGPGTRLTVT.

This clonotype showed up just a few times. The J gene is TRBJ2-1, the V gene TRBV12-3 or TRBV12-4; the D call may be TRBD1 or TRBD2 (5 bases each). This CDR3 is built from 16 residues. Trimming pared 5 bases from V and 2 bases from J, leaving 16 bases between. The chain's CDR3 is CASSRGGGSAYNEQFF. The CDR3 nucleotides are TGTGCCAGCAGTCGGGGCGGCGGGTCGGCCTACAATGAGCAGTTCTTC.

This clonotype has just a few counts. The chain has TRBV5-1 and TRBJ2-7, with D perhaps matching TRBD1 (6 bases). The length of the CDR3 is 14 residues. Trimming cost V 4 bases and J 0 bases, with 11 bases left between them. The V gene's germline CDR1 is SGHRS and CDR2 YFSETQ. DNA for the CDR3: TGCGCCAGCAGCCCACAGGGACCCTCCTACGAGCAGTACTTC. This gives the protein CASSPQGPSYEQYF.

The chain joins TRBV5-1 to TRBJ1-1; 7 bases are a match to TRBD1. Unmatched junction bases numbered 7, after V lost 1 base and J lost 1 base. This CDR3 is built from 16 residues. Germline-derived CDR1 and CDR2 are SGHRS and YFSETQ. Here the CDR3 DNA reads TGCGCCAGCAGCTTGCGTTACAGGGGCCGGAACACTGAAGCTTTCTTT. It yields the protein CASSLRYRGRNTEAFF.

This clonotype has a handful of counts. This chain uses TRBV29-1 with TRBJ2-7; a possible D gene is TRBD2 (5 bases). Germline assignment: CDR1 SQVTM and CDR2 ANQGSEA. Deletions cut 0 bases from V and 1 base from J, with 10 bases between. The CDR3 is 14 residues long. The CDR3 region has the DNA TGCAGCGTTGAAGATCGGACGGGGTCCTACGAGCAGTACTTC. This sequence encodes CSVEDRTGSYEQYF.

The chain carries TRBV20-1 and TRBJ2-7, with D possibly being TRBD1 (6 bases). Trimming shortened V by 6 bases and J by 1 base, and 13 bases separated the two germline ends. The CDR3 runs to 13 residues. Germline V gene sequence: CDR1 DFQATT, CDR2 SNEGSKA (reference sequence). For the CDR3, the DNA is TGCAGTGCAACCGGGACAAATTCCTACGAGCAGTACTTC. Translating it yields CSATGTNSYEQYF.

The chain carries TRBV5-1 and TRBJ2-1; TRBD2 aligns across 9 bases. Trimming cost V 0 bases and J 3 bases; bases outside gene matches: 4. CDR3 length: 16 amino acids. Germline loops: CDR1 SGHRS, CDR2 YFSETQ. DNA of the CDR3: TGCGCCAGCAGCTTGGTTAGCGGGAGTTTCTACAATGAGCAGTTCTTC. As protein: CASSLVSGSFYNEQFF.

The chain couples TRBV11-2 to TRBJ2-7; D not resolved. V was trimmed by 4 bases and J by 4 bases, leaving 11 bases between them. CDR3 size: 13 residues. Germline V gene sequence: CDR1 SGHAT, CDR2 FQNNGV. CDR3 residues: CASSSSLVYEQYF. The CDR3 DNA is TGTGCCAGCAGCTCCTCCCTAGTATACGAGCAGTACTTC.

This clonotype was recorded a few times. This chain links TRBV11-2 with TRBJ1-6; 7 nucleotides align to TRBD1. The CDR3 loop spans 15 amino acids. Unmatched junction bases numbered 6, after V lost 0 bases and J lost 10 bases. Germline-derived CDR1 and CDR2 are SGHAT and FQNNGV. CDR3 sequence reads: CASSLDPRGHSPLHF. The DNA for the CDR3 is TGTGCCAGCAGCTTAGATCCTAGGGGGCACTCACCCCTCCACTTT. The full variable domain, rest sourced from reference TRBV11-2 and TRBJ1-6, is EAGVAQSPRYKIIEKRQSVAFWCNPISGHATLYWYQQILGQGPKLLIQFQNNGVVDDSQLPKDRFSAERLKGVDSTLKIQPAKLEDSAVYLCASSLDPRGHSPLHFGNGTRLTVT.

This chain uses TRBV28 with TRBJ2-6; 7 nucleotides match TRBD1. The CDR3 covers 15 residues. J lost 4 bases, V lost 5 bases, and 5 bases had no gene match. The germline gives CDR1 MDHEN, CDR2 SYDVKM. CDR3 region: CASSTTGVGANVLTF. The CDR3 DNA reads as TGTGCCAGCAGTACCACAGGGGTAGGGGCCAACGTCCTGACTTTC. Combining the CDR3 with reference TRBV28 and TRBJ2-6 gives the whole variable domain DVKVTQSSRYLVKRTGEKVFLECVQDMDHENMFWYRQDPGLGLRLIYFSYDVKMKEKGDIPEGYSVSREKKERFSLILESASTNQTSMYLCASSTTGVGANVLTFGAGSRLTVL.

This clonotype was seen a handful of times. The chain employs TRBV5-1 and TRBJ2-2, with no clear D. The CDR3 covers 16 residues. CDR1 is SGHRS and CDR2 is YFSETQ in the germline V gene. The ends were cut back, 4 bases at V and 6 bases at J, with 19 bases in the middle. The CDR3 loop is CASSANLGWSAGELFF. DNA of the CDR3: TGCGCCAGCAGCGCCAACCTAGGTTGGTCTGCCGGGGAGCTGTTTTTT. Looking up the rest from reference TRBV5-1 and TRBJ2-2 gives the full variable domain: KAGVTQTPRYLIKTRGQQVTLSCSPISGHRSVSWYQQTPGQGLQFLFEYFSETQRNKGNFPGRFSGRQFSNSRSEMNVSTLELGDSALYLCASSANLGWSAGELFFGEGSRLTVL.

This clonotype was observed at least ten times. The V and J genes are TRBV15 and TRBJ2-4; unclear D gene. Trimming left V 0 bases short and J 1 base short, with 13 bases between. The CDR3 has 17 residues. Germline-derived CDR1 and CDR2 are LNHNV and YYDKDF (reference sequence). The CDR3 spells CATSREDKAGAKNIQYF. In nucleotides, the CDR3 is TGTGCCACCAGCAGAGAAGACAAAGCCGGCGCCAAAAACATTCAGTACTTC.

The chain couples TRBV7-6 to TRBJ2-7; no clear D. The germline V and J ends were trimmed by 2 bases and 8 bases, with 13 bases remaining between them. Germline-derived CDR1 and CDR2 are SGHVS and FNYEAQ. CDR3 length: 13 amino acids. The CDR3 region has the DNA TGTGCCAGCAGCTTACCGGCCGAGAGAAAGCAGTACTTC. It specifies CASSLPAERKQYF.

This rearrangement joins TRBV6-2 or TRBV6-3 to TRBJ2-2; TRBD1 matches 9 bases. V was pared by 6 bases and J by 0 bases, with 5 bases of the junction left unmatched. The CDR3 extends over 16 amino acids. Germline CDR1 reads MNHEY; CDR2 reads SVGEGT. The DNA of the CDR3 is TGTGCCAGCAGGCAGGACAGGGGCCCGAACACCGGGGAGCTGTTTTTT. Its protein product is CASRQDRGPNTGELFF.